These 14 T cell receptor beta chains were all obtained from the same sample, sequenced in a study of T-cell reconstitution after alpha-beta-depleted transplantation in children. Unique molecular identifiers tagged the TCRbeta library. TCRdb used MiXCR to reprocess the PCR reads, holding one entry per CDR3 protein. The table includes approximately 590,000 distinct CDR3 sequences, about 10% detected once. Specimen: PBMCs from the stem cell graft donor, collected from the stem cell graft. These receptor sequences come from a human donor who donated a stem cell graft to a child with acute myeloid leukemia.

This clonotype was found many times. The gene calls are TRBV15 and TRBJ2-3; 9 positions match TRBD2. Germline CDR1 and CDR2: LNHNV and YYDKDF (reference sequence). Trimming at V came to 6 bases and at J to 3 bases, leaving 4 bases not matched to a gene. This CDR3 is 14 amino acids long. CDR3 amino acids: CATRSGRRTDTQYF. Written as DNA, the CDR3 is TGTGCCACCAGGAGCGGGAGGCGGACAGATACGCAGTATTTT.

CDR3: CASSLARLAGDDEQFF. The CDR3, as DNA: TGTGCCAGCAGCTTAGCGCGTCTAGCGGGAGACGATGAGCAGTTCTTC. The chain couples TRBV7-9 to TRBJ2-1; 10 nucleotides match TRBD2. Trimming cost V 0 bases and J 8 bases; bases outside gene matches: 7. In germline, CDR1 is SEHNR, CDR2 FQNEAQ (reference sequence). CDR3 length: 16 amino acids.

This clonotype appeared many times. The rearrangement uses TRBV7-9 and TRBJ2-7; unclear D gene. CDR1 and CDR2 from the germline V gene are SEHNR and FQNEAQ (reference sequence). The length of the CDR3 is 16 residues. V dropped 7 bases and J dropped 2 bases, with 21 bases sitting between them. Here the CDR3 reads CASTPALVLATYEQYF. The CDR3 DNA reads as TGTGCCAGCACCCCAGCTCTGGTTTTGGCGACCTACGAGCAGTACTTC.

This clonotype was picked up a small number of times. This chain joins TRBV20-1 and TRBJ2-5; D might be TRBD2 (5 bases). CDR1 and CDR2 from the germline V gene are DFQATT and SNEGSKA (reference sequence). The CDR3 covers 12 residues. V lost 6 bases to trimming and J lost 4 bases, with 12 bases between them. The CDR3 loop is CSATLRGETQYF. CDR3 nucleotides: TGCAGTGCAACCCTCCGGGGAGAGACCCAGTACTTC.

This clonotype was seen more than once but under ten times. The chain joins TRBV10-3 to TRBJ2-7; a possible D gene is TRBD2 (6 bases). The germline V gene encodes CDR1 ENHRY and CDR2 SYGVKD. This CDR3 comprises 14 residues. Between the trimmed V and J ends, which lost 6 bases and 2 bases, there was a span of 14 bases. The DNA of the CDR3 is TGTGCCATCAGAGATTCGGCGGGGCCCTACGAGCAGTACTTC. It translates to CAIRDSAGPYEQYF.

In DNA form, the CDR3 reads TGCAGTGCAAAAGGGGGGAGCGGGAGAAATAATGAGCAGTTCTTC. As protein: CSAKGGSGRNNEQFF. This chain joins TRBV20-1 and TRBJ2-1; 8 nucleotides agree with TRBD2. CDR1 DFQATT and CDR2 SNEGSKA come from the germline V gene (reference sequence). This CDR3 region has 15 residues. The V and J ends lost 6 bases and 7 bases, in that order; junction bases with no gene match: 14.

This sequence joins TRBV20-1 and TRBJ2-2; D possibly corresponds to TRBD1 (5 bases). Germline values: CDR1 DFQATT, CDR2 SNEGSKA (reference sequence). This CDR3 contains 14 residues. The V gene lost 6 bases and the J gene lost 1 base, with 12 bases spanning the gap. The CDR3 region is CSAPRTLNTGELFF. The CDR3 nucleotides are TGCAGTGCCCCCCGGACATTGAACACCGGGGAGCTGTTTTTT.

The rearrangement uses TRBV7-9 and TRBJ2-7, with D tentatively TRBD2 (6 bases). The germline V gene encodes CDR1 SEHNR and CDR2 FQNEAQ (reference sequence). V lost 5 bases and J 7 bases, leaving 21 bases between the germline ends. The CDR3 covers 15 residues. This chain's CDR3 is CASSPRQGLTGEQYF. The CDR3 DNA follows: TGTGCCAGCAGCCCGAGACAAGGACTAACGGGGGAGCAGTACTTC.

In regard to this clonotype: This clone may be a read error of a much larger clone one base away. V usage is TRBV4-3 and J usage is TRBJ2-7; 7 bases fit TRBD2. Per the germline V gene, CDR1 is LGHNA and CDR2 is YSLEER. This CDR3 is built from 17 residues. DNA of the CDR3: TGCGCCAGCAGCCACACCGGGACTAAGGGCGTGGGCTCCGAGCAGCACTTC. Its translation: CASSHTGTKGVGSEQHF.

V and J are TRBV19 and TRBJ2-5, with 7 bases identical to TRBD2. V lost 9 bases, J lost 5 bases, and 12 bases stayed unmatched. CDR3 size: 14 residues. Germline V gene sequence: CDR1 LNHDA, CDR2 SQIVND (reference sequence). The CDR3: CARESTGGCETQYF. The CDR3 DNA is TGTGCCAGGGAGTCTACGGGAGGCTGCGAGACCCAGTACTTC. Using reference TRBV19 and TRBJ2-5 for the parts outside the CDR3, the full variable domain is DGGITQSPKYLFRKEGQNVTLSCEQNLNHDAMYWYRQDPGQGLRLIYYSQIVNDFQKGDIAEGYSVSREKKESFPLTVTSAQKNPTAFYLCARESTGGCETQYFGPGTRLLVL.

This clonotype was counted between two and nine times. The chain has TRBV4-3 and TRBJ2-1; D possibly corresponds to TRBD1 (5 bases). The germline V gene encodes CDR1 LGHNA and CDR2 YSLEER. The CDR3 runs to 17 residues. V shed 2 bases and J shed 2 bases, with 16 bases lying between them. The CDR3 protein is CASSQTRQPTTYNEQFF. CDR3 sequence (DNA): TGCGCCAGCAGCCAAACCCGACAGCCCACTACCTACAATGAGCAGTTCTTC.

This clonotype appeared a few times. The rearrangement joins TRBV4-3 to TRBJ1-1; unclear D gene. With 0 bases removed from V and 1 base from J, the gap between germline ends came to 9 bases. Per germline, CDR1 LGHNA and CDR2 YSLEER. The CDR3 spans 15 residues. The CDR3 DNA follows: TGCGCCAGCAGCCAAGAAACAGAAAAGAACACTGAAGCTTTCTTT. Translation: CASSQETEKNTEAFF.

The chain combines TRBV15 with TRBJ2-1, with D hard to call. The germline V gene has CDR1 LNHNV and CDR2 YYDKDF (reference sequence). This CDR3 contains 19 residues. Trimming left V 2 bases short and J 4 bases short, with 24 bases between. CDR3 amino acids: CATSRPPRPAEPLYNEQFF. CDR3 bases: TGTGCCACCAGCAGACCCCCACGGCCAGCAGAACCACTATACAATGAGCAGTTCTTC. Full variable domain (outside the CDR3, taken from reference TRBV15 and TRBJ2-1): DAMVIQNPRYQVTQFGKPVTLSCSQTLNHNVMYWYQQKSSQAPKLLFHYYDKDFNNEADTPDNFQSRRPNTSFCFLDIRSPGLGDTAMYLCATSRPPRPAEPLYNEQFFGPGTRLTVL.

This clonotype occurred a few times. The chain couples TRBV20-1 to TRBJ1-1; D gene unclear. The V gene's germline CDR1 is DFQATT and CDR2 SNEGSKA (reference sequence). The CDR3 runs 13 residues. V dropped 3 bases and J dropped 2 bases, with 10 bases sitting between them. CDR3 sequence: CSARRRPNTEAFF. The CDR3 DNA follows: TGCAGTGCTAGGAGGCGGCCTAACACTGAAGCTTTCTTT.